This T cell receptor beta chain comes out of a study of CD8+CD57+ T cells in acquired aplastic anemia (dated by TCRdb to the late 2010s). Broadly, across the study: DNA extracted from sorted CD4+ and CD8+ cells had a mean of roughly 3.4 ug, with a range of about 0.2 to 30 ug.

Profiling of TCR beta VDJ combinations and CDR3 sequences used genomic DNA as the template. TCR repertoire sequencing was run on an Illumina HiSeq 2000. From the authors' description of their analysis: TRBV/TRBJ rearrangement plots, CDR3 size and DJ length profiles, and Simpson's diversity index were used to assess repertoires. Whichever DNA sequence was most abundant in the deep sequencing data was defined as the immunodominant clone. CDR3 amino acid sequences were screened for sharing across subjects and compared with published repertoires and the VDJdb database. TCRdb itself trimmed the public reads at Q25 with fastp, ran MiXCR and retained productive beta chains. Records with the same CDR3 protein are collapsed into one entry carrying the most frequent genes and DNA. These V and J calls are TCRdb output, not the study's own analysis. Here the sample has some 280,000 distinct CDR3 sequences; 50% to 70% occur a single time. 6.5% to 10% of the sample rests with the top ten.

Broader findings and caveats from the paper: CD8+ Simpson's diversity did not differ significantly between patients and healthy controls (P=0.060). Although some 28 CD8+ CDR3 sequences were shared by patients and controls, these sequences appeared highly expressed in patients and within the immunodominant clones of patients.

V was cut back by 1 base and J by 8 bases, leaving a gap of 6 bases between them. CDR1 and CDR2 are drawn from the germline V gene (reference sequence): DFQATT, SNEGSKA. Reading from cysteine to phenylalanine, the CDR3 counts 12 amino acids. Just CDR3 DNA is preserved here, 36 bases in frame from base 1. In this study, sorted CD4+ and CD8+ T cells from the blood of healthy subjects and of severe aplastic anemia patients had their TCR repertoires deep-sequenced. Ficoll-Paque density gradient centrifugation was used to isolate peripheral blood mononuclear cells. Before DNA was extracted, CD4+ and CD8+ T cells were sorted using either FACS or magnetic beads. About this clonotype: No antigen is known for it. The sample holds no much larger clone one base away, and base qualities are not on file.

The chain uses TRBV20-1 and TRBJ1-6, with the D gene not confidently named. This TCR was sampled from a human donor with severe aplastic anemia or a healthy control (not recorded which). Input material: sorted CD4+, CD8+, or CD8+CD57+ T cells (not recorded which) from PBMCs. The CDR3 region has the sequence CSARVHDSPLHF. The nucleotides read TGCAGTGCTAGAGTCCACGATTCACCCCTCCACTTT.